The source of this TCR beta chain is a study of cytomegalovirus exposure and HLA in healthy donors. This CDR3 spans 15 amino acids. From germline, CDR1 is SGHTA and CDR2 FQGNSA. V gave up 1 base and J gave up 2 bases; unmatched junction bases: 3. PCR employed 60 Vbeta and 13 Jbeta primers. The table came from immunoSEQ multiplex PCR; TCRdb's copy has only in-frame clones and leaves some out. Here the sample spans 160,000 or so clones, 75% to 90% being singletons. Concerning this clone: Antigen unknown.

General study findings and limits: TCR beta sequences reportedly predicted the HLA-A and HLA-B alleles of most subjects accurately. Links to common viral pathogens appeared, in a later analysis, for several of the most significant clusters. Confirmation in vitro established that a few CMV-associated chains were specific for CMV antigens. Association of a missense DCLRE1C variant with TCR beta V- and J-gene trimming was reported in a later analysis.

Material for sequencing was PBMCs. The V gene is TRBV7-2, the J gene TRBJ2-3; 7 positions agree with TRBD2. The TCR sequence derives from a woman under 30 in good health and CMV-seronegative. The CDR3 DNA reads TGTGCCAGCAGCTTAGGGCTAGCGGTCACAGATACGCAGTATTTT. Its translation is CASSLGLAVTDTQYF.